A single sample is the source of the 21 T cell receptor beta chains below, sequenced in a study of response to subunit inactivated influenza vaccine. Via MiXCR, TCRdb re-called the RT-PCR reads, giving one row per CDR3 protein. Among 500,000 to 550,000 distinct CDR3 sequences, about 7.2% were seen once, and the ten largest hold around 13%. Material: PBMCs from blood, obtained around 25 months after vaccination. These receptor sequences come from a man between 50 and 75 years old who received an inactivated influenza vaccine.

This clonotype has at least ten counts. This chain connects TRBV7-2 to TRBJ1-1; D gene unclear. V was shortened by 5 bases and J by 5 bases, with 18 bases between the two germline ends. CDR1 and CDR2 from the germline V gene are SGHTA and FQGNSA. The CDR3 spans 15 residues. CDR3 sequence: CASSPVTGGRTEAFF. Here the CDR3 DNA reads TGTGCCAGCAGCCCAGTGACTGGAGGGCGAACTGAAGCTTTCTTT.

This clonotype was counted many times. The chain carries TRBV6-1 and TRBJ2-7, with TRBD2 as a possible D gene (6 bases). The germline CDR1 and CDR2 sequences are MNHNS and SASEGT. V lost 8 bases, J lost 2 bases, and 13 bases lay in between. The CDR3 is 13 residues long. The CDR3 reads CASHGGRPYEQYF. The DNA for the CDR3 is TGTGCCAGCCATGGGGGGAGGCCCTACGAGCAGTACTTC.

This clonotype was recorded a few times. This sequence joins TRBV20-1 and TRBJ2-7, with 8 bases matching TRBD2. The CDR3 contains 16 residues. J gave up 1 base and V 5 bases, and 13 bases lay outside the gene matches. The germline V gene has CDR1 DFQATT and CDR2 SNEGSKA (reference sequence). In nucleotides, the CDR3 is TGCAGTGCTGGCGCTAGGCGGGTAGCGGGATCCTACGAGCAGTACTTC. Translation: CSAGARRVAGSYEQYF.

This clonotype was seen at least ten times. The chain joins TRBV20-1 to TRBJ2-1; D is uncertain. Germline V gene lookup returns CDR1 DFQATT and CDR2 SNEGSKA (reference sequence). V lost 3 bases, J lost 0 bases, and 18 bases lay in between. The CDR3 runs to 17 residues. Here the CDR3 DNA reads TGCAGTGCTAGCGATCCCACCCACTATCCCTCCTACAATGAGCAGTTCTTC. Translating gives CSASDPTHYPSYNEQFF.

The chain employs TRBV7-9 and TRBJ1-1; D unresolved. Germline lookup yields CDR1 SEHNR and CDR2 FQNEAQ (reference sequence). V dropped 5 bases and J dropped 5 bases, with 9 bases sitting between them. This CDR3 contains 12 residues. In DNA, the CDR3 is TGTGCCAGCAGCCCCCCCGTTACTGAAGCTTTCTTT. It is translated as CASSPPVTEAFF.

In its sample, this clonotype was seen many times. The chain joins TRBV28 to TRBJ2-7; D gene ambiguous. V shed 7 bases and J shed 2 bases, with 15 bases lying between them. Looked up from germline, CDR1 is MDHEN and CDR2 is SYDVKM. CDR3 length: 14 amino acids. For the CDR3, the DNA is TGTGCCAGCACCGGTCCAGGTTCCGCCTACGAGCAGTACTTC. Protein product: CASTGPGSAYEQYF.

In this sample, this clonotype turned up many times. V and J are TRBV12-3 or TRBV12-4 and TRBJ2-7; weak D call: TRBD2 (5 bases). The CDR3 extends over 16 amino acids. Trimming left V 1 base short and J 0 bases short, with 13 bases between. The chain's CDR3 is CASSLGSGAPSYEQYF. The CDR3 nucleotides are TGTGCCAGCAGTTTAGGGAGCGGAGCCCCCTCCTACGAGCAGTACTTC.

This clonotype has more than one count but fewer than ten. This chain uses TRBV6-1 with TRBJ2-5; D gene uncertain. Between the trimmed V and J ends, which lost 6 bases and 1 base, there was a span of 12 bases. CDR1 and CDR2 (germline): MNHNS, SASEGT. The CDR3 contains 14 residues. CDR3 in DNA: TGTGCCAGCAGAACTCCGGGCGTCCAAGAGACCCAGTACTTC. This sequence encodes CASRTPGVQETQYF.

This clonotype has at least ten counts. This sequence joins TRBV5-1 and TRBJ2-7; D is ambiguous. There are 15 residues in the CDR3. V lost 1 base and J lost 0, with 11 bases in between. Germline V gene data show CDR1 as SGHRS and CDR2 as YFSETQ. DNA for the CDR3: TGCGCCAGCAGCTTGCATCGTGACTCCTCCTACGAGCAGTACTTC. Translating it yields CASSLHRDSSYEQYF.

This clonotype showed up just a few times. The rearrangement links TRBV5-1 to TRBJ2-1, with 7 bases fitting TRBD2. Germline values: CDR1 SGHRS, CDR2 YFSETQ. J gave up 5 bases and V 3 bases, and 11 bases lay outside the gene matches. The CDR3 runs to 16 residues. CDR3 region: CASSYRRLAANNEQFF. In DNA form, the CDR3 reads TGCGCCAGCAGCTATCGGAGGCTAGCGGCGAACAATGAGCAGTTCTTC.

V gene TRBV6-2 or TRBV6-3 combines with J gene TRBJ2-7; possibly TRBD2 for D (7 bases). This CDR3 contains 14 residues. Germline V gene sequence: CDR1 MNHEY, CDR2 SVGEGT. V lost 6 bases to trimming and J lost 4 bases, with 16 bases between them. As DNA, the CDR3 is TGTGCCAGCAGCCCATACGGGGGGCGGTACGAGCAGTACTTC. It specifies CASSPYGGRYEQYF.

This sequence joins TRBV20-1 and TRBJ1-1; weak D call: TRBD1 (5 bases). The CDR3 extends over 13 amino acids. V was pared by 3 bases and J by 4 bases, with 12 bases between. The germline CDR1 and CDR2 sequences are DFQATT and SNEGSKA (reference sequence). Written as DNA, the CDR3 is TGCAGTGCTAGGTCCCGGGGCGGCACTGAAGCTTTCTTT. This codes for CSARSRGGTEAFF.

The sample holds a few counts of this clonotype. The chain has TRBV5-1 and TRBJ2-1; D may be TRBD1 (7 bases). V lost 4 bases, J lost 4 bases, and 15 bases lay in between. Germline V lookup: CDR1 SGHRS, CDR2 YFSETQ. This CDR3 contains 15 residues. This chain's CDR3 is CASSPRGTVYNEQFF. The DNA of the CDR3 is TGCGCCAGCAGCCCCCGCGGGACAGTATACAATGAGCAGTTCTTC.

This clonotype came up many times. J is TRBJ2-3 and V is TRBV19; TRBD2 is a possible D gene (5 bases). CDR3 length: 16 residues. CDR1 and CDR2 from the germline V gene are LNHDA and SQIVND (reference sequence). V dropped 5 bases and J dropped 4 bases, with 19 bases sitting between them. The CDR3 spells CASSRGLATQPDTQYF. The CDR3 DNA sequence: TGTGCCAGTAGTCGGGGTTTGGCAACGCAGCCAGATACGCAGTATTTT.

The J gene is TRBJ2-7, the V gene TRBV7-8, with 10 bases that match TRBD2. J gave up 5 bases and V 2 bases, and 18 bases lay outside the gene matches. The CDR3 is made up of 19 amino acids. The germline V gene has CDR1 SGHVS and CDR2 FQNEAQ. The CDR3: CASSLRPRSPSGSPHEQYF. The CDR3 DNA reads as TGTGCCAGCAGCTTACGACCCCGATCACCTAGCGGGAGCCCCCACGAGCAGTACTTC.

This clonotype was detected many times. The V and J genes are TRBV5-1 and TRBJ1-2, with 9 bases matching TRBD1. The CDR3 spans 13 residues. Germline loops: CDR1 SGHRS, CDR2 YFSETQ. After removal of 3 bases from V and 6 bases from J, the junction contained 3 bases not matched to a gene. Here the CDR3 reads CASSYRTGDGYTF. In DNA, the CDR3 is TGCGCCAGCAGCTACCGGACAGGGGATGGCTACACCTTC.

The table lists this clonotype with many counts. V and J are TRBV12-3 or TRBV12-4 and TRBJ2-7, with 13 bases lining up with TRBD2. The V segment lost 1 base and the J segment 6 bases; nucleotides outside the gene matches: 0. This CDR3 has 14 residues. CDR3 loop: CASSLGLAGGEQYF. The CDR3 DNA reads TGTGCCAGCAGTTTAGGACTAGCGGGAGGCGAGCAGTACTTC.

This clonotype was detected only a few times. The chain links TRBV6-5 to TRBJ1-2, with D perhaps TRBD1 (6 bases). CDR3 size: 16 residues. CDR1 and CDR2 from the germline V gene are MNHEY and SVGAGI. Trimming cost V 2 bases and J 1 base, with 14 bases left between them. CDR3 bases: TGTGCCAGCAGTTACAGCCCAGGGGATCTTAACTATGGCTACACCTTC. Amino acid sequence: CASSYSPGDLNYGYTF.

The chain has TRBV4-2 and TRBJ2-1; weak D call: TRBD2 (6 bases). Trimming removed 0 bases at V and 9 bases at J, with 12 bases between. Germline V gives CDR1 LGHNA, CDR2 YNFKEQ. The CDR3 is made up of 14 amino acids. CDR3 protein: CASSQERRDPEQFF. As DNA, the CDR3 is TGTGCCAGCAGCCAAGAACGGAGGGATCCTGAGCAGTTCTTC.

This clonotype was counted a few times. V gene TRBV15 combines with J gene TRBJ2-7, with TRBD2 as a possible D gene (6 bases). The CDR3 contains 15 residues. Trimming took 0 bases from V and 7 from J, leaving 16 bases between them. Germline assignment: CDR1 LNHNV and CDR2 YYDKDF (reference sequence). The CDR3 sequence is CATSRETSGLGEQYF. In DNA, the CDR3 is TGTGCCACCAGCAGAGAGACTTCGGGACTCGGGGAGCAGTACTTC.

This clonotype showed up many times. The chain employs TRBV5-1 and TRBJ1-5; 7 bases match TRBD1. Germline CDR1 reads SGHRS; CDR2 reads YFSETQ. The CDR3 runs 14 residues. The J segment lost 2 bases and the V segment lost 4 bases, leaving 3 bases of the junction unmatched. Here the CDR3 DNA reads TGCGCCAGCAGCCCCGGACAGGGCAATCAGCCCCAGCATTTT. Its protein is CASSPGQGNQPQHF.